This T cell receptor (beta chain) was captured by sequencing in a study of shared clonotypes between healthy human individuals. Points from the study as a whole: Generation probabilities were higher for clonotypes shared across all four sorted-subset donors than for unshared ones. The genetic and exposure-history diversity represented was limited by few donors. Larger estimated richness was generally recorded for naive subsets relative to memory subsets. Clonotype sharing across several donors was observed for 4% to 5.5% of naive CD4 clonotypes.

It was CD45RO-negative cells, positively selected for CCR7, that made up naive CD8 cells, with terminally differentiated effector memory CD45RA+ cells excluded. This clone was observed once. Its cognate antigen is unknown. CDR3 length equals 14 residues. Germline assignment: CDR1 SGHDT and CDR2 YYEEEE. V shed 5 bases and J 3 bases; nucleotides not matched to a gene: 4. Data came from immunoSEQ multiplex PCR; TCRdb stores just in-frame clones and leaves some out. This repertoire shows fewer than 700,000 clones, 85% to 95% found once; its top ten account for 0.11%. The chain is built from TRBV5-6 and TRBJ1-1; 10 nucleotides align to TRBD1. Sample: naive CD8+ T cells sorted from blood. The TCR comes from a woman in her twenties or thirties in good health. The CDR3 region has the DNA TGTGCCAGCAGATGGGGACAGGGGTACACTGAAGCTTTCTTT. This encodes CASRWGQGYTEAFF.